The 5 T cell receptor beta chains below come from one sample, sequenced in a study of T-cell memory formation after mild COVID-19. TCRdb reprocessed the 5' RACE reads with MiXCR, giving one entry per CDR3 protein. The sample consists of about 180,000 distinct CDR3 sequences, less than 20% of them appearing once. The sequencing sample was made of PBMCs or a T cell subset sorted from them (not recorded which). These receptors were collected from a man in his late teens or twenties who had mild COVID-19 (a few samples of this study predate the infection). Cell type and time point are not known.

This chain connects TRBV28 to TRBJ1-1, with D tentatively TRBD1 (5 bases). Trimming stripped 7 bases from V and 7 bases from J, with 16 bases between. The CDR3 runs to 13 residues. The germline gives CDR1 MDHEN, CDR2 SYDVKM. CDR3 in amino acids: CASTDSSFREAFF. For the CDR3, the DNA is TGTGCCAGCACCGACAGTTCTTTCCGTGAAGCTTTCTTT.

This clonotype was observed once. The DNA of the CDR3 is TGCAGTGCCACCCCGGGGGGCGGAAATGAAAAACTGTTTTTT. It encodes CSATPGGGNEKLFF. V gene TRBV20-1 combines with J gene TRBJ1-4; the D gene is possibly TRBD1 (6 bases). Germline CDR1 DFQATT, CDR2 SNEGSKA (reference sequence). The V and J ends lost 6 bases and 5 bases respectively, with 16 bases between them. The CDR3 is 14 residues long.

This clonotype was counted between two and nine times. The chain carries TRBV20-1 and TRBJ1-6; 7 bases are a match to TRBD1. The CDR3 runs to 15 residues. In germline, CDR1 is DFQATT, CDR2 SNEGSKA (reference sequence). V shed 2 bases, J shed 10 bases, and the junction held 11 bases outside the gene matches. The CDR3 nucleotides read TGCAGTGCTAGAAAAACAGGGGTTCGAGGCTCACCCCTCCACTTT. This gives the protein CSARKTGVRGSPLHF.

There are a few counts of this clonotype. The chain combines TRBV12-3 or TRBV12-4 with TRBJ1-1, with D hard to call. The V end was cut by 6 bases, the J end by 0 bases, with 5 bases between. The CDR3 runs to 12 residues. The CDR3: CASRVLNTEAFF. In DNA, the CDR3 is TGTGCCAGCAGGGTCCTGAACACTGAAGCTTTCTTT.

This clonotype was recorded a few times. V is TRBV10-3 and J is TRBJ1-3; D gene ambiguous. Germline assignment: CDR1 ENHRY and CDR2 SYGVKD. CDR3 size: 13 residues. The V end lost 10 bases, the J end lost 0 bases, and 10 bases lay between the germline ends. Here the CDR3 reads CATLEASGNTIYF. Here the CDR3 DNA reads TGTGCCACCCTGGAGGCCTCTGGAAACACCATATATTTT.